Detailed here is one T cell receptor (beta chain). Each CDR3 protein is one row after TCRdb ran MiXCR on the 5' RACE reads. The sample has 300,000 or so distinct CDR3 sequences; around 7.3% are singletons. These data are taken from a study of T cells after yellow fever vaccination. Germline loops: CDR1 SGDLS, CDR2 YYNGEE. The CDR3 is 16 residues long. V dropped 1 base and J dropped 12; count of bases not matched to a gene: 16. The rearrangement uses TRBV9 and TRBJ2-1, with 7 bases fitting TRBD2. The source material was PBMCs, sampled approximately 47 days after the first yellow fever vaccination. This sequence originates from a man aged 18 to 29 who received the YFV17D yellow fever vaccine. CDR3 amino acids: CASSVSSTSQSKGQFF. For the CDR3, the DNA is TGTGCCAGCAGCGTATCCTCGACTAGCCAATCTAAAGGGCAGTTCTTC.